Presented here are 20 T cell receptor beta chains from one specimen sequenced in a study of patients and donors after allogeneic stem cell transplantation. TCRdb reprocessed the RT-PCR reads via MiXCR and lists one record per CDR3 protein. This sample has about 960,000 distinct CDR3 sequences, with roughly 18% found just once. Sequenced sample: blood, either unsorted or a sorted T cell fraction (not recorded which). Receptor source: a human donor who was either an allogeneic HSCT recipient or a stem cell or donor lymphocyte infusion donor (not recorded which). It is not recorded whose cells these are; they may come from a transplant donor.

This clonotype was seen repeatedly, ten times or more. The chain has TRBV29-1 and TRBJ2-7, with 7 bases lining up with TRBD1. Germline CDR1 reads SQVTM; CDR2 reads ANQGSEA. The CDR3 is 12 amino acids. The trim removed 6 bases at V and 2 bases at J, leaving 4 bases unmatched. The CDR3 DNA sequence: TGCAGCGTCACAGGGGATACCTACGAGCAGTACTTC. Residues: CSVTGDTYEQYF.

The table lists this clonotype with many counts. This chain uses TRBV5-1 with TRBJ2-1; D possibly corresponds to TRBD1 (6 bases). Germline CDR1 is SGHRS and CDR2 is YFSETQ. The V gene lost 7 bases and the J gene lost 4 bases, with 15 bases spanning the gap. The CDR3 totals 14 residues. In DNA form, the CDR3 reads TGCGCCAGCTCACAGTCCGGGACATACAATGAGCAGTTCTTC. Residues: CASSQSGTYNEQFF.

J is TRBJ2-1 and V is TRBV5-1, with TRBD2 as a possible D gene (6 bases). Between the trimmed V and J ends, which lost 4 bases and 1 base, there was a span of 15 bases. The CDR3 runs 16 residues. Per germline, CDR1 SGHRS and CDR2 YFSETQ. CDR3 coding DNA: TGCGCCAGCAGCGGGAGGCGAGAGTTTTCCTACAATGAGCAGTTCTTC. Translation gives CASSGRREFSYNEQFF.

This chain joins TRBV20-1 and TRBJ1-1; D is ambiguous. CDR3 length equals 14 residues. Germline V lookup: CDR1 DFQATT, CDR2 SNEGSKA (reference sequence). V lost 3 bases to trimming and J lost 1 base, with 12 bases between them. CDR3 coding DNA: TGCAGTGCTAGTCCCCAGGTTGCGAACACTGAAGCTTTCTTT. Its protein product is CSASPQVANTEAFF.

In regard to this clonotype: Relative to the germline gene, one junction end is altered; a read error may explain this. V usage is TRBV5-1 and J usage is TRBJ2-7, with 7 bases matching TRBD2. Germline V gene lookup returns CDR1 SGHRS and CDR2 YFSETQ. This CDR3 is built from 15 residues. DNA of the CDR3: TGCGCCAGCAGCTTGACGGGACTAAGCTCCCACGAGCAGTACTTC. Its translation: CASSLTGLSSHEQYF. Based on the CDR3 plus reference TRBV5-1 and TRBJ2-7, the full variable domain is KAGVTQTPRYLIKTRGQQVTLSCSPISGHRSVSWYQQTPGQGLQFLFEYFSETQRNKGNFPGRFSGRQFSNSRSEMNVSTLELGDSALYLCASSLTGLSSHEQYFGPGTRLTVT.

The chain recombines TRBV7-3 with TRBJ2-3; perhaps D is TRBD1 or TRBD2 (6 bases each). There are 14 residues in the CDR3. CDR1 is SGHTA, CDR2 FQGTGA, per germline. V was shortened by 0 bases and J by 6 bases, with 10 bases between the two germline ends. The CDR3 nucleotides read TGTGCCAGCAGCTTAACGGTGGGGGGCGATACGCAGTATTTT. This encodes CASSLTVGGDTQYF.

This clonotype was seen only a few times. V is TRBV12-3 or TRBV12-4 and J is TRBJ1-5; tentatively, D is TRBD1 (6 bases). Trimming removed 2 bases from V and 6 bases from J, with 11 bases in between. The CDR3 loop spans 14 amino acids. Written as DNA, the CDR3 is TGTGCCAGCAGTTTATGGTCCAGGGGTCAGCCCCAGCATTTT. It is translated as CASSLWSRGQPQHF.

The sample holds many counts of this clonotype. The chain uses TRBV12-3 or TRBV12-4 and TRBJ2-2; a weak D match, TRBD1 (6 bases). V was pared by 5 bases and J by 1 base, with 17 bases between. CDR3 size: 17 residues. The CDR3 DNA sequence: TGTGCCAGCAGTCTCGATATGGGGACAAAGAACACCGGGGAGCTGTTTTTT. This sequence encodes CASSLDMGTKNTGELFF.

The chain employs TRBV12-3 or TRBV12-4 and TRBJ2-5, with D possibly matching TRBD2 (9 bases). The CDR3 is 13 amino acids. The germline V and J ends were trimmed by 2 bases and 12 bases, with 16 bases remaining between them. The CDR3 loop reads CASSLSLAGQEYF. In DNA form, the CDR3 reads TGTGCCAGCAGTTTAAGTCTAGCGGGACAGGAGTACTTC.

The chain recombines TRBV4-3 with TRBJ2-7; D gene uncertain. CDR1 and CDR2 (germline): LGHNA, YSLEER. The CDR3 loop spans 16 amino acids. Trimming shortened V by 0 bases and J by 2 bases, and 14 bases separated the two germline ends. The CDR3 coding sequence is TGCGCCAGCAGCCAAGAGAACATCCTAGGCCCCTACGAGCAGTACTTC. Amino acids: CASSQENILGPYEQYF.

DNA for the CDR3: TGTGCCAGCAGCCCCTCCGACAGGGACAACGAGCAGTACTTC. Protein sequence: CASSPSDRDNEQYF. The V call is TRBV3-1, the J call TRBJ2-7, with 7 bases that match TRBD1. The junction had 8 bases not matched to a gene; V was cut back by 4 bases and J by 5 bases. There are 14 residues in the CDR3. In germline, CDR1 is LGHDT, CDR2 YNNKEL (reference sequence).

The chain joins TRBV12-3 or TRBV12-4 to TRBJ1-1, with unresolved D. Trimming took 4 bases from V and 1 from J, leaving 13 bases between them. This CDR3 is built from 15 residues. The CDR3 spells CASSSGGPGNTEAFF. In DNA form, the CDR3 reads TGTGCCAGCAGTTCGGGAGGGCCCGGGAACACTGAAGCTTTCTTT.

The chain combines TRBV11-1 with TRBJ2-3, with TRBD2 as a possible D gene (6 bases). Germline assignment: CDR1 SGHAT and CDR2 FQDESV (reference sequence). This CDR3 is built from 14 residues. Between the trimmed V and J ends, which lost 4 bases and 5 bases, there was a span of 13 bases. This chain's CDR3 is CASSWGDFEDTQYF. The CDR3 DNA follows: TGTGCCAGCAGCTGGGGGGACTTTGAAGATACGCAGTATTTT.

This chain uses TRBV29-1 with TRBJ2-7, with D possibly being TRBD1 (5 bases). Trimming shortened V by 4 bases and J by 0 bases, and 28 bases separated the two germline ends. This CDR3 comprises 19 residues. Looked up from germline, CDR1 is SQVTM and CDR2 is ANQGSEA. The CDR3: CSVGLRGRGRNTHSYEQYF. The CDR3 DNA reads TGCAGCGTTGGCCTCCGAGGAAGGGGCCGAAATACTCACTCCTACGAGCAGTACTTC.

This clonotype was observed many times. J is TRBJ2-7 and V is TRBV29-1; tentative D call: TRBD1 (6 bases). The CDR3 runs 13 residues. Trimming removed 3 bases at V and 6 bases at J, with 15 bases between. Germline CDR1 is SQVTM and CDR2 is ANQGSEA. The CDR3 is CSVDLPLGGEQYF. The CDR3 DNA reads TGCAGCGTTGACTTACCACTAGGGGGCGAGCAGTACTTC.

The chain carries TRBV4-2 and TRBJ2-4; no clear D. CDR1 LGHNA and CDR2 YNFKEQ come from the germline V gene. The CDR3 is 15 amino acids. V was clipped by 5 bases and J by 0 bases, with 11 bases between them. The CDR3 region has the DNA TGTGCCAGCAGCTCGACGTTACTAGCCAAAAACATTCAGTACTTC. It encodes CASSSTLLAKNIQYF.

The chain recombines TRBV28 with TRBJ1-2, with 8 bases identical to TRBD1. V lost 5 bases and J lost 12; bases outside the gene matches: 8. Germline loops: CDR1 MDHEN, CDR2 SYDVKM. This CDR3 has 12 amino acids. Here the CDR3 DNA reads TGTGCCAGCAGTAACCGACAGGGGTTGGACACCTTC. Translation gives CASSNRQGLDTF.

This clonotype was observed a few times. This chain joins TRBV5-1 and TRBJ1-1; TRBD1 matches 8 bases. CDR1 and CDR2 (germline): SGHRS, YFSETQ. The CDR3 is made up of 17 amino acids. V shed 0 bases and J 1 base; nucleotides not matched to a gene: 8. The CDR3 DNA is TGCGCCAGCAGCTTGGTACCAGGGGGCACCAGGAACACTGAAGCTTTCTTT. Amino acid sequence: CASSLVPGGTRNTEAFF.

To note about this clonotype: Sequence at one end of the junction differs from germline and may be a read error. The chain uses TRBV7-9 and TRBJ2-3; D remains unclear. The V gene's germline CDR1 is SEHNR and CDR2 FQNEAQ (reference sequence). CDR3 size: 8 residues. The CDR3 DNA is TGTGCCAGCAGCTTGTCACATTTT. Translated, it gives CASSLSHF.

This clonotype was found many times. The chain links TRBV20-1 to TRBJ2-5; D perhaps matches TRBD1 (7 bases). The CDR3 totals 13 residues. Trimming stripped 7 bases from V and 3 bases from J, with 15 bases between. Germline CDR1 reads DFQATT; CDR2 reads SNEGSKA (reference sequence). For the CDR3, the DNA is TGCAGTGGCCCGGACAGGACTAAAGAGACCCAGTACTTC. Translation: CSGPDRTKETQYF.